The 7 T cell receptor beta chains listed next were all sequenced from one sample in a study of T cell responses to AZD1222 COVID-19 vaccine (dated by TCRdb to the early 2020s). The sample's time point label, decoded: baseline before first vaccination. Libraries were constructed by the immunoSEQ multiplex PCR assay. TCRdb carries this immuneACCESS record with in-frame sequences only. Its versions omit some clonotypes, under half of them owing to an unresolved V gene in the studies checked, with the rest unexplained. In all, the sample holds roughly 110,000 clones, and around 87% of those were seen once. Of the sample, 3.5% to 4.5% falls within the top ten clones. Source: peripheral blood, taken on day 0 of AZD1222 vaccination. These receptors were taken from an adult in good health.

This rearrangement joins TRBV6-2 or TRBV6-3 to TRBJ2-3; D uncertain. Trimming took 1 base from V and 5 from J, leaving 13 bases between them. Germline-derived CDR1 and CDR2 are MNHEY and SVGEGT. CDR3 length: 15 amino acids. The CDR3: CASSYFLNTGDTQYF. DNA of the CDR3: TGTGCCAGCAGTTACTTTCTAAATACGGGAGATACGCAGTATTTT.

This chain uses TRBV7-8 with TRBJ2-3, with D perhaps TRBD1 (5 bases). CDR3 size: 15 residues. Germline V gene data show CDR1 as SGHVS and CDR2 as FQNEAQ. The V end lost 5 bases, the J end lost 2 bases, and 14 bases lay between the germline ends. The CDR3 region is CASSGPGQPTDTQYF. The CDR3 DNA reads as TGTGCCAGCAGCGGACCAGGGCAACCCACAGATACGCAGTATTTT.

The DNA for the CDR3 is TGTGCCAGCAGGAGGACAGGGAAATCCTACGAGCAGTACTTC. Its translation: CASRRTGKSYEQYF. V is TRBV6-5 and J is TRBJ2-7; TRBD1 agrees at 8 bases. CDR1 is MNHEY and CDR2 is SVGAGI in the germline V gene. The CDR3 totals 14 residues. Trimming at V came to 6 bases and at J to 1 base, leaving 5 bases not matched to a gene.

This clone was observed a single time. The chain joins TRBV29-1 to TRBJ1-1; D not certain. The CDR3 runs 12 residues. The V gene lost 7 bases and the J gene lost 6 bases, with 15 bases spanning the gap. The V gene's germline CDR1 is SQVTM and CDR2 ANQGSEA. The DNA of the CDR3 is TGCAGCGCCCTAGAGGGCTTTCCTGAAGCTTTCTTT. This codes for CSALEGFPEAFF.

The count of this clone is one. V and J are TRBV29-1 and TRBJ1-6; TRBD1 matches 8 bases. This CDR3 has 13 amino acids. The J segment lost 9 bases and the V segment lost 4 bases, leaving 5 bases of the junction unmatched. Germline V lookup: CDR1 SQVTM, CDR2 ANQGSEA. The DNA of the CDR3 is TGCAGCGTTGGGACAGGGTTAAGTTCACCCCTCCACTTT. It translates to CSVGTGLSSPLHF.

V is TRBV19 and J is TRBJ1-2; no reliable D call. Germline V gene lookup returns CDR1 LNHDA and CDR2 SQIVND (reference sequence). Trimming shortened V by 10 bases and J by 0 bases, and 12 bases separated the two germline ends. This CDR3 has 13 residues. CDR3 coding DNA: TGTGCCATTTCAAGGTCGACTAACTATGGCTACACCTTC. It is translated as CAISRSTNYGYTF.

DNA for the CDR3: TGTGCCAGCAGCGTTAAAGGGTCTACTGGAAACACCATATATTTT. Translated: CASSVKGSTGNTIYF. This sequence joins TRBV9 and TRBJ1-3; no clear D. Germline V CDR1 and CDR2: SGDLS, YYNGEE. The CDR3 is 15 residues long. V was shortened by 2 bases and J by 2 bases, with 11 bases between the two germline ends.